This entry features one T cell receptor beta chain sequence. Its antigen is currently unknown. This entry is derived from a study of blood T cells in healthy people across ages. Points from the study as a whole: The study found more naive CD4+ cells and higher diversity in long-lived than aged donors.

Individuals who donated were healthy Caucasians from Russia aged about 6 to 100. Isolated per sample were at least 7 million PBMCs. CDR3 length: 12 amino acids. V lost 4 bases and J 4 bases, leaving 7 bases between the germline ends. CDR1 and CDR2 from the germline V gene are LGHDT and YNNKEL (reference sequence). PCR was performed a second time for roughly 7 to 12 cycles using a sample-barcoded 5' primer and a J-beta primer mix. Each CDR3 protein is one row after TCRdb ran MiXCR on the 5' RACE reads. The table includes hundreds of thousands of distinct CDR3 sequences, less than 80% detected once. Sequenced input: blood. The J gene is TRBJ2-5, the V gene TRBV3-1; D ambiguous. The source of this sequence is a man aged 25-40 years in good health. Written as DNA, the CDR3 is TGTGCCAGCAGCCGGTTGAGAGAGACCCAGTACTTC. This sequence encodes CASSRLRETQYF.